These T cell receptor beta chains were read from a single sample in a study of beta chain features in type 1 diabetes. Profiling relied on immunoSEQ multiplex PCR, and the TCRdb table lists in-frame clones only, not all of them. The repertoire holds roughly 340,000 clones, with roughly 14% as singletons. Sequencing was done on a sample of naive CD4+ T cells from blood. The origin of the receptors is a woman in her late teens or twenties with type 1 diabetes. The CDR3 runs from the conserved cysteine through the conserved F or W. A D gene is named only where the DNA matches it firmly. Only some rows state a clone size, as once, few, many or a class for expanded clones.

v_gene,abundance,d_gene,len,j_gene,CDR3nt,CDR3aa
TRBV18,few,-,16,TRBJ1-5,TGTGCCAGCTCACCTTTCTCGGGGAGTAGCAATCAGCCCCAGCATTTT,CASSPFSGSSNQPQHF
TRBV9,few,-,13,TRBJ2-1,TGTGCCAGCAGCCTTTTGGGCGCGAGTGAGCAGTTCTTC,CASSLLGASEQFF
TRBV4-1,few,TRBD2,14,TRBJ2-1,TGCGCCAGCAGCCAAGATCTGGGAGGGCCTGAGCAGTTCTTC,CASSQDLGGPEQFF
TRBV2,-,TRBD2,16,TRBJ2-2,TGTGCCAGCAGGGGGACTAGCGGGAGTTTAGCCGGGGAGCTGTTTTTT,CASRGTSGSLAGELFF
TRBV18,few,-,13,TRBJ2-7,TGTGCCAGCTCACCTGGGGAGCCCGGCGAGCAGTACTTC,CASSPGEPGEQYF
TRBV5-1,-,-,15,TRBJ2-1,TGCGCCAGCAGCTTGGCGGGAGCCTCCTACAATGAGCAGTTCTTC,CASSLAGASYNEQFF
TRBV30,-,TRBD2,19,TRBJ2-2,TGTGCCTGGAGTGTTAAATGGGGGACTAGGACCACTGGCACCGGGGAGCTGTTTTTT,CAWSVKWGTRTTGTGELFF
TRBV5-1,-,-,14,TRBJ2-3,TGCGCCAGCAGCTTGGCCTCTAGCACAGATACGCAGTATTTT,CASSLASSTDTQYF
TRBV2,-,TRBD1,15,TRBJ1-2,TGTGCCAGCAGTCCACAGGGGGCCGGAGGGAATGGCTACACCTTC,CASSPQGAGGNGYTF
TRBV7-9,-,TRBD1,16,TRBJ2-7,TGTGCCAGCAGCTCCTTAGTCGGGACAGGGGGCCGCGAGCAGTACTTC,CASSSLVGTGGREQYF
TRBV5-1,few,TRBD2,16,TRBJ2-1,TGCGCCAGCAGCTTGGCGACTAGCGGGAGGTACAATGAGCAGTTCTTC,CASSLATSGRYNEQFF
TRBV4-2,-,TRBD1,22,TRBJ1-2,TGTGCCAGCAGCCACGGAAACCGCCTCGCCGGACAGGGCCCTCAAAGTGAGAATGGCTACACCTTC,CASSHGNRLAGQGPQSENGYTF
TRBV2,-,TRBD2,14,TRBJ2-7,TGTGCCAGCAGATCGACTAGCGGCACTTACGAGCAGTACTTC,CASRSTSGTYEQYF